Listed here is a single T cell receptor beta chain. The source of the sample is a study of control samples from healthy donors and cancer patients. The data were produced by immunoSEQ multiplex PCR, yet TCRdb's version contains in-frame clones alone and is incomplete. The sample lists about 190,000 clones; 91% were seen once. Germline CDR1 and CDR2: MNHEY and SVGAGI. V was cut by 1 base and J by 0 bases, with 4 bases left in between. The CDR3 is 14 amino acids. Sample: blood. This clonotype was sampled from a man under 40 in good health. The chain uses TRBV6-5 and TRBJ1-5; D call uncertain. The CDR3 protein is CASSYYGSNQPQHF. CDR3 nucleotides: TGTGCCAGCAGTTACTATGGTAGCAATCAGCCCCAGCATTTT.